Sequencing of this T cell receptor beta chain was carried out in a study of Ad26.COV2.S vaccination and SARS-CoV-2 variants. In regard to this clone: Its specificity is not known. The germline gene is not matched at one end of the junction; a read error may be the cause.

Some clones are missing from TCRdb's copy, which holds only in-frame ones; the method was immunoSEQ multiplex PCR. This table holds 440,000 or so clones, about 90% found once. The CDR3 consists of 15 residues. The germline V gene has CDR1 SSHAT and CDR2 FNYEAQ (reference sequence). Regarding treatment: some 20 received Ad26.COV2.S at low or high dose, single or two shots; about five received placebo; per-sample allocation not given. Sampling was done on day 63 after the first vaccine or placebo injection. Study-level results: It was vaccine recipients, not placebo recipients, who had the higher spike-specific TCR breadth. Non-spike TCR breadth showed similarity between vaccine and placebo recipients.

The rearrangement joins TRBV7-7 to TRBJ2-2; 11 bases line up with TRBD2. This clonotype was sampled from a person between 18 and 65 years old who received the Ad26.COV2.S COVID-19 vaccine or a placebo. This specimen was peripheral blood, taken in a trial of Ad26.COV2.S vaccine versus placebo. CDR3 residues: CASSSSGGADGELFF. The CDR3 nucleotides read TGTGCTAGCAGCAGTAGCGGGGGGGCCGACGGGGAGCTGTTTTTT.